A selection of T cell receptor beta chains follows, all from one sample in a study of T cells in Graves' hyperthyroidism and ophthalmopathy. TCRdb redid the calling of the multiplex PCR reads with MiXCR, one entry per CDR3 protein. The sample lists about 700,000 distinct CDR3 sequences, around 15% occurring once. Source material: blood. The receptors shown here come from a young woman with Graves' hyperthyroidism. Both conserved end residues are part of each CDR3. The D gene is left open where the match is weak. A clone size is listed for some rows: how often the clone was seen (once, few, many), or a class if it is expanded.

DNA: TGCGCCAGCAGCTTACACAGCGCAACTAATGAAAAACTGTTTTTT; CDR3: CASSLHSATNEKLFF; D: -; V: TRBV5-1; J: TRBJ1-4; size: few
DNA: TGTGCCAGCAGCGACAGGAATCTACGAGGGCAGTACTTC; CDR3: CASSDRNLRGQYF; D: -; V: TRBV6-2/TRBV6-3; J: TRBJ2-7; size: few
DNA: TGTGCCAGCAGCGCCCCGACAGCGAACACTGAAGCTTTCTTT; CDR3: CASSAPTANTEAFF; D: -; V: TRBV7-2; J: TRBJ1-1; size: -
DNA: TGCAGCGTTGTCGTGGACCTCGAGGGCTATGGCTACACCTTC; CDR3: CSVVVDLEGYGYTF; D: -; V: TRBV29-1; J: TRBJ1-2; size: few
DNA: TGTGCCTGGAAACAGGGATTCGAGGGCACAGATACGCAGTATTTT; CDR3: CAWKQGFEGTDTQYF; D: -; V: TRBV30; J: TRBJ2-3; size: many
DNA: TGTGCCAGCAGCGCAGAGCTGACAGGGAAGAACACAGATACGCAGTATTTT; CDR3: CASSAELTGKNTDTQYF; D: TRBD1; V: TRBV9; J: TRBJ2-3; size: -
DNA: TGCAGTGCACCGGGACTAGCGGCGTACGAGCAGTACTTC; CDR3: CSAPGLAAYEQYF; D: TRBD2; V: TRBV20-1; J: TRBJ2-7; size: many
DNA: TGTGCCAGCAGTGAATTACAAGGATCCCTGAGCACAGATACGCAGTATTTT; CDR3: CASSELQGSLSTDTQYF; D: -; V: TRBV6-1; J: TRBJ2-3; size: few
DNA: TGCAGTGCTCTCCGGGTAGCGGGAGTTTACAATGAGCAGTTCTTC; CDR3: CSALRVAGVYNEQFF; D: TRBD2; V: TRBV20-1; J: TRBJ2-1; size: many
DNA: TGTGCCAGCAGCTCGCAGCGGGAGGGCCGGGGAATTACAGATACGCAGTATTTT; CDR3: CASSSQREGRGITDTQYF; D: TRBD2; V: TRBV13; J: TRBJ2-3; size: few
DNA: TGTGCCAGCAGTGAGCCCAGGGGAGGCACCGGGGAGCTGTTTTTT; CDR3: CASSEPRGGTGELFF; D: -; V: TRBV6-1; J: TRBJ2-2; size: many
DNA: TGTGCCAGCAGCTTAGCCCCCGTAACTAGATACGAGCAGTACTTC; CDR3: CASSLAPVTRYEQYF; D: -; V: TRBV7-2; J: TRBJ2-7; size: many
DNA: TGTGCCAGCAGCACGACCCCGGACAGCTACGAGCAGTACTTC; CDR3: CASSTTPDSYEQYF; D: -; V: TRBV11-2; J: TRBJ2-7; size: -
DNA: TGTGCCAGCAGCTCCTCAGTTGAGGGGCGCGGTGAAAAACTGTTTTTT; CDR3: CASSSSVEGRGEKLFF; D: -; V: TRBV7-9; J: TRBJ1-4; size: -
DNA: TGTGCCAGCAGCCAGGGGACTGAAACCTACGAGCAGTACTTC; CDR3: CASSQGTETYEQYF; D: -; V: TRBV3-1; J: TRBJ2-7; size: many
DNA: TGTGCCAGTTCACCCCGGGGCCTGGGGAACACTGAAGCTTTCTTT; CDR3: CASSPRGLGNTEAFF; D: -; V: TRBV19; J: TRBJ1-1; size: few
DNA: TGTGCCATCAGTGAGTCGGGGGGCCCTGGAAACACCATATATTTT; CDR3: CAISESGGPGNTIYF; D: -; V: TRBV10-3; J: TRBJ1-3; size: -
DNA: TGCAGTGCCACTCGGACAGGGATGTACAATGAGCAGTTCTTC; CDR3: CSATRTGMYNEQFF; D: TRBD1; V: TRBV20-1; J: TRBJ2-1; size: -
DNA: TGCAGTGGGGGGCCAGGGGCTGAAGCTTTCTTT; CDR3: CSGGPGAEAFF; D: -; V: TRBV20-1; J: TRBJ1-1; size: many
DNA: TGTGCCAGTACCCTCCTAGTAGGATACACTGAAGCTTTCTTT; CDR3: CASTLLVGYTEAFF; D: -; V: TRBV19; J: TRBJ1-1; size: -
DNA: TGTGCCAGCAGCACTCGACAGGGGCAGACCTACGAGCAGTACTTC; CDR3: CASSTRQGQTYEQYF; D: TRBD1; V: TRBV7-9; J: TRBJ2-7; size: few
DNA: TGTGCCAGCAGTTTATCCTCCAGGGATGGCTACACCTTC; CDR3: CASSLSSRDGYTF; D: -; V: TRBV27; J: TRBJ1-2; size: many
DNA: TGTGCCAGCAGTTTATCGGGGGGCTTGGGCTACGAGCAGTACTTC; CDR3: CASSLSGGLGYEQYF; D: -; V: TRBV27; J: TRBJ2-7; size: -
DNA: TGTGCCAGCAGAGGTAGACTCGGCGAGCAGTACTTC; CDR3: CASRGRLGEQYF; D: -; V: TRBV2; J: TRBJ2-7; size: many
DNA: TGCAGTGCTAGCGGACAGGGATTTTTCCAAGAGACCCAGTACTTC; CDR3: CSASGQGFFQETQYF; D: TRBD1; V: TRBV20-1; J: TRBJ2-5; size: many
DNA: TGTGCCAGCAGTTCCCGACAGGGGGGGAATGAGCAGTTCTTC; CDR3: CASSSRQGGNEQFF; D: TRBD1; V: TRBV27; J: TRBJ2-1; size: -
DNA: TGTGCCAGCTCACGAGTAAGGGAGGGGAACACTGAAGCTTTCTTT; CDR3: CASSRVREGNTEAFF; D: -; V: TRBV18; J: TRBJ1-1; size: many
DNA: TGTGCCTGGATGATTCTTGGGTTGGACACTGAAGCTTTCTTT; CDR3: CAWMILGLDTEAFF; D: -; V: TRBV30; J: TRBJ1-1; size: -
DNA: TGTGCCAGCAGGGAACTACTCCTACGAGCGGGAATTTACAATGAGCAGTTCTTC; CDR3: CASRELLLRAGIYNEQFF; D: TRBD2; V: TRBV2; J: TRBJ2-1; size: many